The rows below give T cell receptor beta chains drawn from one sample of a study of cytomegalovirus exposure and HLA in healthy donors. Generated by immunoSEQ multiplex PCR, the TCRdb table keeps only in-frame clones and is missing some. This repertoire shows approximately 140,000 clones, 80% found once; its top ten account for around 5%. What was sequenced was PBMCs. The receptors derive from a male donor in good health and CMV-seronegative. Both conserved end residues are part of each CDR3. A D gene is named only where the DNA matches it firmly. Clone sizes are given selectively: once, few, many, or a class where the clone is expanded.

. TRBJ1-2 TRBV5-1 . CASSFGGSGGYTF TGCGCCAGCAGCTTCGGGGGATCGGGTGGCTACACCTTC
. TRBJ1-2 TRBV6-5 . CASSYITGLANYGYTF TGTGCCAGCAGTTACATCACAGGCCTTGCTAACTATGGCTACACCTTC
. TRBJ2-5 TRBV7-3 . CASSLTGLGGETQYF TGTGCCAGCAGCTTAACGGGACTCGGTGGAGAGACCCAGTACTTC
. TRBJ2-1 TRBV7-2 . CASSLGGSYNEQFF TGTGCCAGCAGCTTAGGAGGTTCCTACAATGAGCAGTTCTTC
. TRBJ1-2 TRBV6-1 TRBD1 CASGKGQLLYGYTF TGTGCCAGCGGAAAGGGACAGCTTTTATATGGCTACACCTTC
. TRBJ1-5 TRBV6-1 TRBD1 CASSEIDRGSNQPQHF TGTGCCAGCAGTGAAATCGACAGGGGTAGCAATCAGCCCCAGCATTTT
. TRBJ1-2 TRBV18 . CASSPSQGNGYTF TGTGCCAGCTCACCATCACAGGGTAATGGCTACACCTTC
. TRBJ1-1 TRBV28 . CASSFFQGSMNTEAFF TGTGCCAGCAGTTTTTTTCAGGGATCCATGAACACTGAAGCTTTCTTT
. TRBJ1-2 TRBV4-2 TRBD1 CASSLTGGSANYGYTF TGTGCCAGCAGCCTGACAGGGGGCAGCGCTAACTATGGCTACACCTTC
. TRBJ1-1 TRBV27 . CASSLQGLNTEAFF TGTGCCAGCAGTTTACAGGGGTTGAACACTGAAGCTTTCTTT
. TRBJ2-4 TRBV5-5 . CASSFAEPAKNIQYF TGTGCCAGCAGCTTTGCGGAACCAGCCAAAAACATTCAGTACTTC
. TRBJ1-5 TRBV6-6 . CASSLSNQPQHF TGTGCCAGCAGTCTTAGCAATCAGCCCCAGCATTTT
. TRBJ2-3 TRBV6-5 TRBD2 CASSSTGTSIKATQYF TGTGCCAGCAGTTCCACCGGGACTAGTATAAAGGCTACGCAGTATTTT
. TRBJ2-1 TRBV2 TRBD1 CASSFRDRGANEQFF TGTGCCAGCTCCTTCCGGGACAGGGGTGCCAATGAGCAGTTCTTC
. TRBJ1-2 TRBV7-9 . CASSLLDSYGYTF TGTGCCAGCAGCTTACTCGACAGCTATGGCTACACCTTC
. TRBJ2-3 TRBV29-1 . CSVRQSTDMQYF TGCAGCGTTCGGCAGAGCACAGATATGCAGTATTTT
. TRBJ1-5 TRBV28 . CASSPRVRVWPQHF TGTGCCAGCAGCCCCAGGGTTCGGGTATGGCCCCAGCATTTT
. TRBJ2-1 TRBV7-3 . CASSPGGYNEQFF TGTGCCAGCAGCCCAGGAGGGTACAATGAGCAGTTCTTC
. TRBJ1-2 TRBV5-1 . CASSPSRGNYGYTF TGCGCCAGCAGCCCCTCCCGCGGAAACTATGGCTACACCTTC
. TRBJ2-3 TRBV7-9 TRBD2 CASSFESGGVADTQYF TGTGCCAGCAGCTTTGAAAGCGGGGGGGTTGCAGATACGCAGTATTTT
. TRBJ2-7 TRBV5-1 . CASSWSGRPSYEQYF TGCGCCAGCAGCTGGTCGGGAAGGCCGTCTTACGAGCAGTACTTC
once TRBJ1-1 TRBV28 . CASRLTTRPDTEAFF TGTGCCAGCAGGTTGACAACAAGGCCCGACACTGAAGCTTTCTTT
once TRBJ2-1 TRBV29-1 . CSVEESRQFF TGCAGCGTTGAGGAGAGCCGGCAGTTCTTC
. TRBJ2-7 TRBV29-1 . CSVEGTAYEQYF TGCAGCGTTGAAGGGACAGCATACGAGCAGTACTTC
. TRBJ2-3 TRBV6-5 TRBD2 CASSYSGTSQWDTQYF TGTGCCAGCAGTTACTCCGGGACTAGCCAATGGGATACGCAGTATTTT
. TRBJ1-1 TRBV6-1 . CASSEVGVNTEAFF TGTGCCAGCAGTGAAGTCGGGGTGAACACTGAAGCTTTCTTT
. TRBJ2-1 TRBV5-1 TRBD1 CASSPTGGTYNEQFF TGCGCCAGCAGCCCGACAGGGGGGACCTACAATGAGCAGTTCTTC
. TRBJ2-1 TRBV30 TRBD2 CAWRTSGGRGEQFF TGTGCCTGGAGGACTAGCGGGGGGAGGGGTGAGCAGTTCTTC
. TRBJ2-7 TRBV7-9 TRBD2 CASSPNTGTSGGQYF TGTGCCAGCAGTCCGAATACCGGGACTAGCGGCGGGCAGTACTTC
once TRBJ2-5 TRBV27 TRBD2 CASSLILGGRETQYF TGTGCCAGCAGTTTAATTTTGGGGGGGAGAGAGACCCAGTACTTC
. TRBJ2-1 TRBV7-3 TRBD2 CASRSGGGSYNEQFF TGTGCCAGCAGATCGGGGGGTGGCTCCTACAATGAGCAGTTCTTC
once TRBJ1-1 TRBV21-1 . CASSSGWNTEAFF TGTGCCAGCAGCTCCGGTTGGAACACTGAAGCTTTCTTT
. TRBJ2-1 TRBV4-3 . CASSPRPGGLINEQFF TGCGCCAGCAGCCCGCGTCCCGGGGGGCTAATCAATGAGCAGTTCTTC
. TRBJ2-7 TRBV6-1 . CASREGRDYEQYF TGTGCCAGCAGGGAGGGCAGAGACTACGAGCAGTACTTC
. TRBJ2-3 TRBV16 TRBD1 CASSLQPGQGFPDTQYF TGTGCCAGCAGCCTGCAACCGGGACAGGGGTTCCCAGATACGCAGTATTTT
. TRBJ2-1 TRBV5-6 . CASSLGGRPNEQFF TGTGCCAGCAGCTTGGGGGGGCGGCCCAATGAGCAGTTCTTC
. TRBJ1-6 TRBV5-1 . CASSLGDGNYSPLHF TGCGCCAGCAGCTTGGGAGACGGGAACTATTCACCCCTCCACTTT
. TRBJ1-1 TRBV9 . CASSSRGGVGTEAFF TGTGCCAGCAGCTCAAGAGGAGGGGTCGGCACTGAAGCTTTCTTT
. TRBJ1-2 TRBV12-5 . CASGLEYGGYTF TGTGCTAGTGGTCTGGAATACGGTGGCTACACCTTC
once TRBJ1-2 TRBV2 TRBD1 CASSEAGQGYGYTF TGTGCCAGCAGTGAAGCGGGACAGGGCTATGGCTACACCTTC
. TRBJ1-2 TRBV9 TRBD1 CASSGRQGLSSGYTF TGTGCCAGCAGCGGACGACAGGGTTTGAGTAGTGGCTACACCTTC
. TRBJ1-6 TRBV6-5 . CASSYGPNSPLHF TGTGCCAGCAGTTACGGGCCTAATTCACCCCTCCACTTT
. TRBJ1-2 TRBV5-1 TRBD1 CASSLGDGTVYGYTF TGCGCCAGCAGCTTGGGTGACGGGACAGTCTATGGCTACACCTTC
. TRBJ1-3 TRBV13 . CASSLRFQGLGSGNTIYF TGTGCCAGCAGCCTCCGGTTTCAGGGTCTAGGCTCTGGAAACACCATATATTTT
once TRBJ1-2 TRBV5-6 . CASSLTLNSGYGYTF TGTGCCAGCAGCTTAACCCTGAACAGCGGCTATGGCTACACCTTC
. TRBJ2-1 TRBV18 TRBD2 CASSPQQRGDYNEQFF TGTGCCAGCTCACCCCAGCAGCGGGGGGACTACAATGAGCAGTTCTTC
. TRBJ1-5 TRBV7-9 TRBD1 CASSYAGGHQPQHF TGTGCCAGCAGCTACGCAGGGGGCCATCAGCCCCAGCATTTT
. TRBJ1-1 TRBV6-6 . CASRRMAGNTEAFF TGTGCCAGCAGAAGAATGGCAGGGAACACTGAAGCTTTCTTT
once TRBJ1-5 TRBV2 . CASSEARVGPQHF TGTGCCAGCAGTGAAGCGAGGGTAGGGCCCCAGCATTTT
. TRBJ1-2 TRBV29-1 . CSVAGDLGEPYGYTF TGCAGCGTGGCAGGGGACCTAGGGGAGCCTTATGGCTACACCTTC
. TRBJ1-5 TRBV7-6 . CASSLSRVAPQHF TGTGCCAGCAGCTTATCTAGAGTTGCTCCCCAGCATTTT
. TRBJ2-1 TRBV5-1 . CASSLGDTSAQQFF TGCGCCAGCAGCCTGGGGGACACCTCCGCCCAGCAGTTCTTC
once TRBJ2-5 TRBV7-2 TRBD2 CASRFRLSGGAQTQYF TGTGCCAGCAGATTCCGGCTTAGCGGGGGGGCCCAGACCCAGTACTTC
. TRBJ1-1 TRBV11-3 . CASSFGGYTEAFF TGTGCCAGCAGCTTCGGAGGGTACACTGAAGCTTTCTTT
once TRBJ2-7 TRBV5-8 . CASSLWQGSPYEQYF TGTGCCAGCAGCTTGTGGCAGGGGTCCCCCTACGAGCAGTACTTC
. TRBJ1-5 TRBV30 . CAWSATGHLSNQPQHF TGTGCCTGGAGTGCCACAGGACACCTTAGCAATCAGCCCCAGCATTTT
. TRBJ2-2 TRBV18 TRBD1 CASSPGRTGANTGELFF TGTGCCAGCTCACCAGGGAGGACAGGGGCGAACACCGGGGAGCTGTTTTTT
. TRBJ1-5 TRBV27 TRBD1 CASSSDRENQPQHF TGTGCCAGCAGTTCGGACAGGGAGAATCAGCCCCAGCATTTT
few TRBJ2-2 TRBV7-9 TRBD2 CASSLLAGGNTGELFF TGTGCCAGCAGCTTACTAGCGGGGGGCAACACCGGGGAGCTGTTTTTT
. TRBJ2-7 TRBV6-5 TRBD1 CASSSYRGGEQYF TGTGCCAGCAGTTCCTACAGGGGTGGCGAGCAGTACTTC